Presented here are 16 T cell receptor beta chains from one specimen sequenced in a study of OX40 agonist ivuxolimab in advanced cancers. Using immunoSEQ multiplex PCR, the repertoire was profiled, and TCRdb retains in-frame clones only, with some absent. The sample carries about 76,000 clones, 85% recorded once. The source material was CD4+ or CD8+ T cells sorted from blood, sampled in a trial of the OX40 agonist ivuxolimab. These TCRs come from an adult with an advanced solid tumor such as melanoma, head and neck, liver or kidney cancer.

The V call is TRBV6-5, the J call TRBJ2-1, with 10 positions matching TRBD2. The CDR3 covers 16 residues. Germline V gives CDR1 MNHEY, CDR2 SVGAGI. V shed 0 bases and J 7 bases; nucleotides not matched to a gene: 6. CDR3 coding DNA: TGTGCCAGCAGTTACTCTCCTAGCGGGAGAGGTAATGAGCAGTTCTTC. It yields the protein CASSYSPSGRGNEQFF.

This chain links TRBV11-3 with TRBJ1-4; D is ambiguous. Between the trimmed V and J ends, which lost 3 bases and 7 bases, there was a span of 21 bases. Germline lookup yields CDR1 SGHNT and CDR2 YENEEA. This CDR3 has 17 amino acids. Here the CDR3 reads CASSLVWSGPEGEKLFF. DNA of the CDR3: TGTGCCAGCAGCTTGGTCTGGTCCGGTCCCGAAGGTGAAAAACTGTTTTTT.

The V and J genes are TRBV4-1 and TRBJ2-1, with a possible D match to TRBD2 (5 bases). CDR1 is MGHRA and CDR2 is YSYEKL in the germline V gene. Trimming pared 4 bases from V and 13 bases from J, leaving 14 bases between. There are 12 residues in the CDR3. The CDR3 DNA reads as TGCGCCAGCAGCCTTCTGGGGAGCCCACAGTTCTTC. It specifies CASSLLGSPQFF.

V usage is TRBV5-1 and J usage is TRBJ1-1; 7 bases are shared with TRBD1. The germline gives CDR1 SGHRS, CDR2 YFSETQ. The CDR3 has 17 residues. Unmatched junction bases numbered 8, after V lost 0 bases and J lost 0 bases. The CDR3 reads CASSLGRGRKLNTEAFF. The CDR3 DNA is TGCGCCAGCAGCTTGGGGAGGGGGCGGAAATTGAACACTGAAGCTTTCTTT.

The chain carries TRBV7-2 and TRBJ2-5, with D possibly matching TRBD2 (6 bases). This CDR3 has 13 amino acids. With 4 bases removed from V and 5 bases from J, the gap between germline ends came to 11 bases. Germline values: CDR1 SGHTA, CDR2 FQGNSA. CDR3 region: CASSSRRGETQYF. CDR3 nucleotide sequence: TGTGCCAGCAGCTCCCGACGGGGGGAGACCCAGTACTTC.

The rearrangement uses TRBV27 and TRBJ1-2, with D maybe TRBD1 (6 bases). CDR1 MNHEY and CDR2 SMNVEV come from the germline V gene (reference sequence). This CDR3 has 14 amino acids. The germline V and J ends were trimmed by 4 bases and 8 bases, with 17 bases remaining between them. The CDR3 loop is CASSSWGGLRGYTF. CDR3 nucleotides: TGTGCCAGCAGTTCTTGGGGGGGCTTAAGGGGCTACACCTTC.

The chain is built from TRBV30 and TRBJ1-6; D might be TRBD1 (5 bases). This CDR3 region has 13 residues. V was pared by 5 bases and J by 7 bases, with 12 bases between. Germline V gene data show CDR1 as GTSNPN and CDR2 as SVGIG (reference sequence). The CDR3 DNA reads TGTGCCTGGGCCGGGACGGCGAATTCACCCCTCCACTTT. Translated, it gives CAWAGTANSPLHF. Full variable domain (outside the CDR3, taken from reference TRBV30 and TRBJ1-6): SQTIHQWPATLVQPVGSPLSLECTVEGTSNPNLYWYRQAAGRGLQLLFYSVGIGQISSEVPQNLSASRPQDRQFILSSKKLLLSDSGFYLCAWAGTANSPLHFGNGTRLTVT.

This clone occurred once. The rearrangement uses TRBV19 and TRBJ2-3; 10 bases match TRBD1. The CDR3 runs 18 residues. Germline loops: CDR1 LNHDA, CDR2 SQIVND (reference sequence). V lost 3 bases, J lost 3 bases, and 12 bases stayed unmatched. The CDR3 DNA sequence: TGTGCCAGTAGTATCTTGATTAGAAGACAGGGGGCAACAGATACGCAGTATTTT. It encodes CASSILIRRQGATDTQYF.

CDR3 in amino acids: CASSSYRDRLYGYTF. The CDR3 DNA sequence: TGTGCCAGCAGCTCCTACCGGGACAGACTCTATGGCTACACCTTC. This rearrangement joins TRBV7-8 to TRBJ1-2; TRBD1 matches 7 bases. With 4 bases clipped from V and 4 bases from J, the junction kept 9 bases outside the gene matches. CDR3 size: 15 residues. Germline CDR1 SGHVS, CDR2 FQNEAQ.

The chain links TRBV30 to TRBJ1-2; 8 nucleotides line up with TRBD1. The germline V gene has CDR1 GTSNPN and CDR2 SVGIG (reference sequence). The CDR3 spans 13 residues. V lost 1 base to trimming and J lost 2 bases; unmatched junction nucleotides: 0. The CDR3 is CAWSGQGNYGYTF. CDR3 coding DNA: TGTGCCTGGAGTGGACAGGGGAACTATGGCTACACCTTC.

This chain connects TRBV5-8 to TRBJ1-2, with D uncertain. The V gene's germline CDR1 is SGHTS and CDR2 YDEGEE. There are 14 residues in the CDR3. The V end lost 0 bases, the J end lost 2 bases, and 8 bases lay between the germline ends. CDR3 coding DNA: TGTGCCAGCAGCTTGGTTTTACAGAACTATGGCTACACCTTC. This translates into CASSLVLQNYGYTF.

J is TRBJ1-4 and V is TRBV7-6; D remains unclear. This CDR3 comprises 15 residues. V shed 5 bases and J shed 3 bases, with 13 bases lying between them. Germline V lookup: CDR1 SGHVS, CDR2 FNYEAQ. The CDR3 protein is CASSRATTANEKLFF. The CDR3 DNA follows: TGTGCCAGCAGCCGAGCGACAACGGCTAATGAAAAACTGTTTTTT.

The V call is TRBV28, the J call TRBJ2-5; TRBD2 matches 8 bases. In germline, CDR1 is MDHEN, CDR2 SYDVKM. V trimming: 3 bases; J trimming: 4 bases; junction bases outside the gene matches: 7. This CDR3 spans 15 amino acids. The chain's CDR3 is CASSFGAGVGETQYF. The CDR3 nucleotides are TGTGCCAGCAGTTTCGGAGCGGGAGTGGGAGAGACCCAGTACTTC.

The chain joins TRBV6-5 to TRBJ1-2, with D maybe TRBD1 (6 bases). CDR3 length equals 14 residues. CDR1 is MNHEY and CDR2 is SVGAGI in the germline V gene. With 8 bases removed from V and 4 bases from J, the gap between germline ends came to 17 bases. CDR3 in DNA: TGTGCCAGCCACCGTGTAGCGGGGGCCTATGGCTACACCTTC. Amino acids: CASHRVAGAYGYTF.

The V and J genes are TRBV6-6 and TRBJ1-1; TRBD1 agrees at 8 bases. The CDR3 sequence is 13 residues long. Germline CDR1 and CDR2: MNHNY and SVGAGI (reference sequence). With 3 bases clipped from V and 4 bases from J, the junction kept 1 base outside the gene matches. Here the CDR3 reads CASSYTGGTEAFF. In nucleotides, the CDR3 is TGTGCCAGCAGTTATACAGGGGGCACTGAAGCTTTCTTT.

This clone appeared once. V gene TRBV5-1 combines with J gene TRBJ1-2, with 8 bases matching TRBD1. Germline assignment: CDR1 SGHRS and CDR2 YFSETQ. The CDR3 is 14 residues long. V lost 4 bases, J lost 4 bases, and 6 bases stayed unmatched. The CDR3 loop is CASSQTGEVYGYTF. The CDR3 DNA reads TGCGCCAGCAGCCAGACAGGGGAAGTCTATGGCTACACCTTC.